This paragraph reports one TCR beta chain. Its antigen is currently unknown. Naive CD8 cells comprised CD45RO-negative, CCR7-positively selected cells, excluding terminally differentiated effector memory CD45RA+ cells. The entry originates in a study of shared clonotypes between healthy human individuals. CDR3 length equals 14 residues. The germline CDR1 and CDR2 sequences are MNHNY and SVGAGI (reference sequence). V lost 2 bases, J lost 2 bases, and 9 bases lay in between. Study results and limitations: Among non-shared clonotypes, generation probabilities were lower than among those shared by all four donors. For sorted subsets, rarefaction showed incomplete sequencing despite large depth.

Template for every sorted-subset replicate PCR totaled approximately 200 ng DNA, roughly 30,000 T cell genomes. Generated by immunoSEQ multiplex PCR, the TCRdb table keeps only in-frame clones and is missing some. The sample holds about 2,200,000 clones, approximately 94% seen once. This TCR was recovered from a man younger than 35 in good health. Some clones in this sample may be carry-over from other donors' samples. The sequencing sample was made of naive CD8+ T cells from PBMCs. The rearrangement links TRBV6-6 to TRBJ1-1; no clear D gene. The CDR3 DNA follows: TGTGCCAGCAGTTACCCAACCGTTAACACTGAAGCTTTCTTT. Amino acids: CASSYPTVNTEAFF.